The following is a TCR beta chain sequence with its context. The antigen is unknown. The data were produced by immunoSEQ multiplex PCR, yet TCRdb's version contains in-frame clones alone and is incomplete. The table lists about 94,000 clones, around nine tenths of them singletons, with 0.7% to 0.95% in the top ten. This record belongs to a study of a mutant IDH1 vaccine in newly diagnosed glioma. Findings and caveats of the study: Over 85% of patients showed vaccine-induced immune responses across multiple MHC alleles.

The CDR3 has 15 amino acids. Trimming at V came to 0 bases and at J to 3 bases, leaving 4 bases not matched to a gene. CDR1 and CDR2 from the germline V gene are SGDLS and YYNGEE. Time point defined: week 47, end of study. A 20-mer mutant IDH1 peptide at 300 ug was injected subcutaneously with topical imiquimod. The V gene is TRBV9, the J gene TRBJ2-5, with 8 bases aligning to TRBD2. The sequence was obtained from a woman between 45 and 60 years old with glioma. The starting material was PBMCs, obtained from a glioma patient whose treatment included an IDH1 peptide vaccine. The CDR3 region has the DNA TGTGCCAGCAGCGTAGACGGGAGGGTAGAAGAGACCCAGTACTTC. Amino acid sequence: CASSVDGRVEETQYF.